This T cell receptor (beta chain) was captured by sequencing in a study of T cells in Graves' hyperthyroidism and ophthalmopathy. It was RNA transcripts that yielded the amplified TCR beta CDR3 regions. HTBI primers drove first-round RT-PCR of the TCR CDR3. TCRdb passed the multiplex PCR reads through MiXCR, listing each CDR3 protein once. The sample lists roughly 570,000 distinct CDR3 sequences, 15% to 19% occurring once. Diagnoses were established using clinical symptoms, serum thyroxine and TRAb, thyroid ultrasound and orbital computed tomography. The authors obtained PBMCs from roughly 9.7 ml of fresh peripheral blood. There are many counts of this clonotype. The V segment lost 7 bases and the J segment 5 bases; nucleotides outside the gene matches: 6. This CDR3 region has 14 residues. In germline, CDR1 is ENHRY, CDR2 SYGVKD.

This chain links TRBV10-3 with TRBJ2-1; TRBD2 matches at 9 bases. The TCR was taken from a woman in her twenties or thirties with Graves' hyperthyroidism. The specimen sequenced was blood. CDR3 nucleotides: TGTGCCATCAACGGAGCGGGAGGCCACAATGAGCAGTTCTTC. Translating gives CAINGAGGHNEQFF.